The clone carrying this T cell receptor (beta chain) was observed a few times. The sample originates from a study of blood T cell repertoires in COVID-19. Study summary: Acute and convalescent COVID-19 samples came from the United States, Italy and Spain. T cells, B-cell-depleted T cells, or PBMCs provided the cDNA or gDNA that served as material.

V lost 0 bases to trimming and J lost 0 bases, with 9 bases between them. The CDR3 extends over 16 amino acids. Per the germline V gene, CDR1 is MGHRA and CDR2 is YSYEKL. The authors' processing: Reference gene primer amplification in the assay estimated nucleated cell counts. The repertoire was sequenced with immunoSEQ multiplex PCR; TCRdb's copy has only in-frame clones and lacks some. The V and J calls and clone size come from that table; D and trimming were worked out from the DNA. This sample has some 240,000 clones; over 80% occur once, and the top ten carry approximately 1.4%. Material: peripheral blood. The rearrangement links TRBV4-1 to TRBJ1-5; no reliable D call. This TCR derives from a woman between 40 and 50 years old who had recovered from COVID-19. The CDR3 region has the DNA TGCGCCAGCAGCCAAGAGACAACCTATAGCAATCAGCCCCAGCATTTT. The encoded protein is CASSQETTYSNQPQHF.